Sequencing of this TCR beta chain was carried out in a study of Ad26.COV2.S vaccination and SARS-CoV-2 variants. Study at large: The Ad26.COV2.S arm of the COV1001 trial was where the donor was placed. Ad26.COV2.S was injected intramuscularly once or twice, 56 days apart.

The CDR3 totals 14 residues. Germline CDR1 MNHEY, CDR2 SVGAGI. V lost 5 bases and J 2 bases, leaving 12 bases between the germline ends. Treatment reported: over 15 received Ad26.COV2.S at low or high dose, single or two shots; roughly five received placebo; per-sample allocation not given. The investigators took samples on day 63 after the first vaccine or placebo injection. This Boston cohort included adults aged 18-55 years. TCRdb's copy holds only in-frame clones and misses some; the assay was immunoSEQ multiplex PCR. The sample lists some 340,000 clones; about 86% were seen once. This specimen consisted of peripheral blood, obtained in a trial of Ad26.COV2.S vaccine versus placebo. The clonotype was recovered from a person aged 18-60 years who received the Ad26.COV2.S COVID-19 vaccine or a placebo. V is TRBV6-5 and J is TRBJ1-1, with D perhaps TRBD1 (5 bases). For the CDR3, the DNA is TGTGCCAGCAGTCCCTCGGGGCACAACACTGAAGCTTTCTTT. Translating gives CASSPSGHNTEAFF.